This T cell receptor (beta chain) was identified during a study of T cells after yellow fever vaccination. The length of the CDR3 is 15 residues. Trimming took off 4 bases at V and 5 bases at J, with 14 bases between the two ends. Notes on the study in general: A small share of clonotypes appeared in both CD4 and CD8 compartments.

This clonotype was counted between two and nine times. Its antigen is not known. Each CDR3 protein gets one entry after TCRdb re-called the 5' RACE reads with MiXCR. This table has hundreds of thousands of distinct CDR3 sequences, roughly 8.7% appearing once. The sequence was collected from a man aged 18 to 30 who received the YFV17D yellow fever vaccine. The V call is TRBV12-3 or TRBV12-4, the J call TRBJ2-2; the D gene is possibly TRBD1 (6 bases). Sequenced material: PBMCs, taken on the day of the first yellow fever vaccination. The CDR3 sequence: CASSSPGHGTGELFF. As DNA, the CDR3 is TGTGCCAGCAGTTCCCCGGGACACGGAACCGGGGAGCTGTTTTTT.